The 18 T cell receptor beta chains presented below share a single source sample, sequenced in a study of T cells in Graves' hyperthyroidism and ophthalmopathy. Regions amplified from RNA transcripts were the TCR beta CDR3 regions. During a first-round RT-PCR of the TCR CDR3, the HTBI primer set was used. MiXCR, run by TCRdb on the multiplex PCR reads, gives a single entry per CDR3 protein. The repertoire holds fewer than 900,000 distinct CDR3 sequences, with under 20% as singletons. Sequencing was done on a sample of blood. These receptor sequences come from a woman aged 45-60 years with Graves' hyperthyroidism that later progressed to Graves' ophthalmopathy.

In its sample, this clonotype was seen a few times. This chain uses TRBV6-5 with TRBJ1-4, with 7 bases identical to TRBD1. The CDR3 loop spans 18 amino acids. V shed 2 bases, J shed 7 bases, and the junction held 16 bases outside the gene matches. Germline loops: CDR1 MNHEY, CDR2 SVGAGI. CDR3 DNA sequence: TGTGCCAGCAGTTACGCACACAGGGGACCTGCCCTGGGTGAAAAACTGTTTTTT. It translates to CASSYAHRGPALGEKLFF.

Ten or more counts support this clonotype. The CDR3 reads CASSSERDRVRGNYGYTF. The CDR3 region has the DNA TGTGCCAGCAGCTCCGAGCGGGACAGGGTACGTGGGAACTATGGCTACACCTTC. V and J are TRBV13 and TRBJ1-2; 9 bases are shared with TRBD1. Germline assignment: CDR1 PRHDT and CDR2 FYEKMQ (reference sequence). V was pared by 4 bases and J by 2 bases, with 14 bases of the junction left unmatched. This CDR3 contains 18 residues.

This clonotype came up many times. The CDR3 nucleotides read TGTGCCAGCAGTAACCGACAGGGGGGTGAGCAGTTCTTC. Protein: CASSNRQGGEQFF. This rearrangement joins TRBV12-3 or TRBV12-4 to TRBJ2-1; TRBD1 matches at 9 bases. The ends lost 5 bases at V and 9 bases at J; junction bases unmatched: 5. CDR3 length: 13 residues.

A few counts support this clonotype. This chain links TRBV7-3 with TRBJ1-6; no clear D gene. The ends were cut back, 5 bases at V and 8 bases at J, with 16 bases in the middle. This CDR3 has 15 residues. Germline V gene lookup returns CDR1 SGHTA and CDR2 FQGTGA. Here the CDR3 reads CASSPHGGSDSPLHF. In DNA form, the CDR3 reads TGTGCCAGCAGCCCCCATGGCGGTTCCGATTCACCCCTCCACTTT.

In its sample, this clonotype was seen many times. This chain connects TRBV6-1 to TRBJ1-2; no reliable D call. The CDR3 length is 15 residues. CDR1 is MNHNS, CDR2 SASEGT, per germline. V was trimmed by 7 bases and J by 3 bases, leaving 18 bases between them. The CDR3, as DNA: TGTGCCAGCACCCTCTCGTGGCAGGAGCACTATGGCTACACCTTC. Its translation: CASTLSWQEHYGYTF.

This clonotype was counted ten times or more. The chain employs TRBV11-2 and TRBJ2-3; 7 nucleotides line up with TRBD2. V lost 5 bases to trimming and J lost 3 bases; unmatched junction nucleotides: 8. Germline CDR1 and CDR2: SGHAT and FQNNGV. This CDR3 has 15 amino acids. CDR3 nucleotides: TGTGCCAGCAGCCAAGGACTAGATTCAACAGATACGCAGTATTTT. Amino acid sequence: CASSQGLDSTDTQYF.

The chain employs TRBV20-1 and TRBJ2-7; D is perhaps TRBD1 (6 bases). This CDR3 has 15 amino acids. Germline V gene lookup returns CDR1 DFQATT and CDR2 SNEGSKA (reference sequence). DNA for the CDR3: TGCAGCACCCCCGCGGTCGGGACACTAACCTACGAGCAGTACTTC. Its protein product is CSTPAVGTLTYEQYF.

The V and J genes are TRBV29-1 and TRBJ1-6, with TRBD1 identical over 9 bases. From germline, CDR1 is SQVTM and CDR2 ANQGSEA. V lost 4 bases to trimming and J lost 7 bases; unmatched junction nucleotides: 2. This CDR3 is built from 13 residues. The CDR3 is CSVGGTGNSPLHF. Written as DNA, the CDR3 is TGCAGCGTTGGAGGGACAGGGAATTCACCCCTCCACTTT. Full variable domain (outside the CDR3, taken from reference TRBV29-1 and TRBJ1-6): SAVISQKPSRDICQRGTSLTIQCQVDSQVTMMFWYRQQPGQSLTLIATANQGSEATYESGFVIDKFPISRPNLTFSTLTVSNMSPEDSSIYLCSVGGTGNSPLHFGNGTRLTVT.

The table lists this clonotype with a few counts. The rearrangement uses TRBV6-5 and TRBJ2-3; D remains ambiguous. Trimming removed 4 bases from V and 1 base from J, with 6 bases in between. CDR1 is MNHEY and CDR2 is SVGAGI in the germline V gene. The CDR3 is made up of 13 amino acids. The CDR3 coding sequence is TGTGCCAGCAGTTTTGAGCGCACAGATACGCAGTATTTT. Encoded protein: CASSFERTDTQYF.

This clonotype showed up many times. The gene calls are TRBV11-2 and TRBJ2-5; 9 positions match TRBD2. The CDR3 runs 14 residues. Germline V CDR1 and CDR2: SGHAT, FQNNGV. With 3 bases clipped from V and 5 bases from J, the junction kept 4 bases outside the gene matches. The CDR3 nucleotides read TGTGCCAGCAGCTTGCGGGGGGGCCCGGAGACCCAGTACTTC. As protein: CASSLRGGPETQYF.

V is TRBV11-2 and J is TRBJ2-2; 8 bases agree with TRBD1. The CDR3 is 15 residues long. The V gene's germline CDR1 is SGHAT and CDR2 FQNNGV. The trim removed 2 bases at V and 4 bases at J, leaving 3 bases unmatched. The CDR3 loop reads CASSLQGAGTGELFF. CDR3 nucleotides: TGTGCCAGCAGCTTACAGGGGGCCGGCACCGGGGAGCTGTTTTTT.

The V gene is TRBV9, the J gene TRBJ2-3, with D unclear. Trimming took off 1 base at V and 4 bases at J, with 4 bases between the two ends. The CDR3 is made up of 12 amino acids. CDR1 and CDR2 (germline): SGDLS, YYNGEE. CDR3 in amino acids: CASSVRSDTQYF. CDR3 nucleotides: TGTGCCAGCAGCGTAAGATCAGATACGCAGTATTTT.

Notes on this clonotype: This may be a read error, as it is one base from a much larger clone. This chain connects TRBV20-1 to TRBJ2-7, with 7 bases matching TRBD1. The germline V gene encodes CDR1 DFQATT and CDR2 SNEGSKA (reference sequence). There are 16 residues in the CDR3. CDR3 nucleotide sequence: TGCAATGCTAGAGATCCGGGGAACAGGGGCGCCTACGAGCAGTACTTC. Translation gives CNARDPGNRGAYEQYF.

This clonotype was counted only a few times. This chain links TRBV7-2 with TRBJ2-2; D is unclear. The CDR3 contains 16 residues. The V end lost 2 bases, the J end lost 0 bases, and 10 bases lay between the germline ends. The germline V gene has CDR1 SGHTA and CDR2 FQGNSA. CDR3 DNA sequence: TGTGCCAGCAGCTTACTCCTGACCGCGAACACCGGGGAGCTGTTTTTT. This encodes CASSLLLTANTGELFF.

In this sample, this clonotype turned up many times. The gene calls are TRBV3-1 and TRBJ1-5; 9 bases match TRBD1. With 0 bases clipped from V and 5 bases from J, the junction kept 8 bases outside the gene matches. The CDR3 consists of 17 residues. The germline CDR1 and CDR2 sequences are LGHDT and YNNKEL (reference sequence). CDR3 nucleotides: TGTGCCAGCAGCCAAGATTGGGGTGGGACAGGGCATCAGCCCCAGCATTTT. Protein product: CASSQDWGGTGHQPQHF.

This chain uses TRBV12-3 or TRBV12-4 with TRBJ1-5; TRBD1 might be the D (5 bases). This CDR3 comprises 14 residues. The ends were cut back, 6 bases at V and 6 bases at J, with 15 bases in the middle. In DNA form, the CDR3 reads TGTGCCAGCAGCTTCAGACAGATAACTCAGCCCCAGCATTTT. Amino acid sequence: CASSFRQITQPQHF.

Many counts were recorded for this clonotype. The chain uses TRBV3-1 and TRBJ2-1, with 8 bases identical to TRBD1. CDR3 length: 14 residues. Germline V gene sequence: CDR1 LGHDT, CDR2 YNNKEL (reference sequence). Germline trimming cut 5 bases from V and 7 bases from J; bases unmatched to any gene: 7. CDR3 sequence: CASSSQGAGNEQFF. The CDR3 DNA reads as TGTGCCAGCAGCTCGCAGGGGGCAGGAAATGAGCAGTTCTTC.

This clonotype was recorded only once. The chain combines TRBV19 with TRBJ1-6, with no clear D. The CDR3 consists of 13 residues. Germline assignment: CDR1 LNHDA and CDR2 SQIVND (reference sequence). V shed 9 bases and J shed 1 base, with 7 bases lying between them. In DNA, the CDR3 is TGTGCCAGCTCGGCGTCCTATAATTCACCCCTCCACTTT. Amino acid sequence: CASSASYNSPLHF. Based on the CDR3 plus reference TRBV19 and TRBJ1-6, the full variable domain is DGGITQSPKYLFRKEGQNVTLSCEQNLNHDAMYWYRQDPGQGLRLIYYSQIVNDFQKGDIAEGYSVSREKKESFPLTVTSAQKNPTAFYLCASSASYNSPLHFGNGTRLTVT.